This is a list of T cell receptor beta chains from one sample in a study of shared clonotypes between healthy human individuals. Assay: immunoSEQ multiplex PCR; the TCRdb copy retains only in-frame clones and omits some. The repertoire has millions of clones, 85% to 95% of them found once; the top ten carry roughly 0.14%. Sequences were obtained from naive CD4+ T cells sorted from blood. The receptor source for this set is a man between 18 and 35 years old in good health. Both conserved end residues are part of each CDR3. A D gene is named only where the DNA matches it firmly. Rows give clone size only sometimes, using once, few, many, or a class for an expanded clone.

TRBV30	TRBJ1-3	NA	NA	CAWSGGPGNTIYF	TGTGCCTGGAGCGGGGGTCCCGGAAACACCATATATTTT
TRBV4-1	TRBJ1-4	NA	TRBD1	CASSLGQGPTNEKLFF	TGCGCCAGCAGCTTGGGACAGGGACCAACTAATGAAAAACTGTTTTTT
TRBV7-9	TRBJ2-3	NA	NA	CASSLGLDTDTQYF	TGTGCCAGCAGCTTAGGACTGGACACAGATACGCAGTATTTT
TRBV18	TRBJ2-5	NA	NA	CASSPNVQETQYF	TGTGCCAGCTCACCAAACGTCCAAGAGACCCAGTACTTC
TRBV5-1	TRBJ1-3	NA	NA	CASSLGGTNPLSGNTIYF	TGCGCCAGCAGCTTGGGGGGGACAAATCCACTCTCTGGAAACACCATATATTTT
TRBV5-4	TRBJ1-2	NA	TRBD1	CASSYGQGGSPYYGYTF	TGTGCCAGCAGCTACGGACAGGGAGGCTCCCCATACTATGGCTACACCTTC
TRBV5-1	TRBJ1-3	NA	NA	CASSRDVGNTIYF	TGCGCCAGCAGCCGGGACGTCGGAAACACCATATATTTT
TRBV30	TRBJ2-1	NA	TRBD2	CAWRLLGRALFF	TGTGCCTGGAGACTCCTAGGGAGGGCCTTGTTCTTC
TRBV19	TRBJ1-1	NA	NA	CASSVDSDTEAFF	TGTGCCAGTAGTGTCGACAGCGACACTGAAGCTTTCTTT
TRBV10-3	TRBJ2-7	NA	NA	CAAGYEQYF	TGTGCCGCCGGATACGAGCAGTACTTC
TRBV7-7	TRBJ2-7	NA	TRBD2	CASSLLAGPSYEQYF	TGTGCTAGCAGCTTACTAGCGGGACCGTCCTACGAGCAGTACTTC
TRBV5-6	TRBJ2-6	NA	NA	CASSVVGPGANVLTF	TGTGCCAGCAGCGTGGTAGGGCCTGGGGCCAACGTCCTGACTTTC
TRBV7-9	TRBJ1-4	NA	NA	CASSLASTGTNEKLFF	TGTGCCAGCAGCTTAGCATCAACAGGGACTAATGAAAAACTGTTTTTT
TRBV11-2	TRBJ1-6	NA	NA	CASSLDLDSPLHF	TGTGCCAGCAGCTTAGATCTGGATTCACCCCTCCACTTT
TRBV7-8	TRBJ2-5	NA	TRBD1	CASSDRTGLQETQYF	TGTGCCAGCAGCGACCGGACAGGCCTCCAAGAGACCCAGTACTTC
TRBV28	TRBJ2-7	NA	NA	CASRTGTTGRLYF	TGTGCCAGCAGGACCGGGACCACTGGCCGCCTGTACTTC
TRBV7-9	TRBJ2-7	NA	TRBD2	CASSFAGGSYEQYF	TGTGCCAGCAGCTTCGCCGGGGGGTCCTACGAGCAGTACTTC
TRBV6-5	TRBJ2-1	few	TRBD1	CASRRTGGGNEQFF	TGTGCCAGCAGAAGGACAGGGGGCGGGAATGAGCAGTTCTTC
TRBV5-4	TRBJ2-2	NA	NA	CASSLPRNTGELFF	TGTGCCAGCAGCTTGCCTAGAAACACCGGGGAGCTGTTTTTT
TRBV27	TRBJ1-6	NA	NA	CASSLSSRQDSPLHF	TGTGCCAGCAGTTTATCCAGTAGGCAGGATTCACCCCTCCACTTT
TRBV29-1	TRBJ1-2	NA	NA	CSVVTGPLGYTF	TGCAGCGTTGTTACAGGGCCACTTGGCTACACCTTC
TRBV6-6	TRBJ1-5	NA	TRBD1	CASSIGQGVNQPQHF	TGTGCCAGCAGTATTGGACAGGGGGTTAATCAGCCCCAGCATTTT
TRBV6-6	TRBJ1-5	NA	NA	CASRKTGTRGNQPQHF	TGTGCCAGCAGGAAAACCGGGACACGAGGCAATCAGCCCCAGCATTTT
TRBV6-1	TRBJ2-6	once	NA	CASSARTAGANVLTF	TGTGCCAGCAGTGCTCGGACAGCTGGGGCCAACGTCCTGACTTTC
TRBV12-5	TRBJ2-5	NA	TRBD2	CASGGLAEETQYF	TGTGCTAGTGGCGGACTAGCGGAAGAGACCCAGTACTTC
TRBV7-2	TRBJ1-4	NA	TRBD1	CASSLYRGLEKLFF	TGTGCCAGCAGCTTATACAGGGGGCTAGAAAAACTGTTTTTT
TRBV11-2	TRBJ1-2	NA	TRBD1	CASSWTRGSNYGYTF	TGTGCCAGCAGCTGGACCAGGGGGTCTAACTATGGCTACACCTTC
TRBV11-3	TRBJ2-7	once	NA	CASSPGLTYEQYF	TGTGCCAGCAGCCCGGGACTCACTTACGAGCAGTACTTC
TRBV12-5	TRBJ1-5	NA	NA	CASKGARQPQHF	TGTGCTAGTAAAGGGGCGAGGCAGCCCCAGCATTTT
TRBV5-1	TRBJ2-7	NA	TRBD2	CASSPGTSGNYEQYF	TGCGCCAGCAGTCCAGGGACTAGCGGAAACTACGAGCAGTACTTC
TRBV19	TRBJ1-1	few	NA	CASSTPTGLGTEAFF	TGTGCCAGTAGTACCCCCACAGGGTTGGGTACTGAAGCTTTCTTT
TRBV30	TRBJ2-5	NA	NA	CAWRELKETQYF	TGTGCCTGGAGGGAGTTGAAAGAGACCCAGTACTTC
TRBV21-1	TRBJ1-6	once	NA	CASSLRDTDSPLHF	TGTGCCAGCAGCCTCCGGGACACAGATTCACCCCTCCACTTT
TRBV18	TRBJ1-3	NA	NA	CASSGSPSSGNTIYF	TGTGCCAGCTCAGGCAGCCCAAGCTCTGGAAACACCATATATTTT
TRBV5-4	TRBJ2-7	once	TRBD2	CASSFRLAGAPYEQYF	TGTGCCAGCAGCTTTCGCCTAGCGGGAGCCCCCTACGAGCAGTACTTC
TRBV2	TRBJ2-7	NA	TRBD1	CASSPRQGQYEQYF	TGTGCCAGCAGCCCAAGACAGGGGCAATACGAGCAGTACTTC
TRBV5-1	TRBJ1-2	NA	NA	CASSWGRGAEGYTF	TGCGCCAGCAGCTGGGGCCGGGGGGCGGAGGGCTACACCTTC
TRBV9	TRBJ1-2	NA	TRBD1	CASRPGTGYSYTF	TGTGCCAGCAGGCCAGGGACAGGGTATAGCTACACCTTC
TRBV5-1	TRBJ1-4	once	NA	CASSPRQAATNEKLFF	TGCGCCAGCAGCCCTCGACAGGCTGCAACTAATGAAAAACTGTTTTTT
TRBV11-3	TRBJ2-1	NA	NA	CASSLSGTDSRSSYNEQFF	TGTGCCAGCAGCTTATCCGGGACTGATTCAAGAAGCTCCTACAATGAGCAGTTCTTC
TRBV30	TRBJ1-2	NA	NA	CAWSVRSDYTF	TGTGCCTGGAGTGTACGGAGTGACTACACCTTC